The rows below give T cell receptor beta chains drawn from one sample of a study of vaccination effects on CD4 cells after COVID-19. TCRdb keeps only in-frame clones here, not all; method: immunoSEQ multiplex PCR. The table lists 55,000 to 65,000 clones, 80% to 90% of them singletons. Their antigens are not known. Sample: CD4+ T cells from PBMCs cultured with HCoV-229E spike peptides, taken before COVID-19 vaccination. These TCRs come from a human donor who received a COVID-19 vaccine. Each CDR3 is given with its conserved first and last residue. D genes are given only for firm matches. Not every row has a clone size; where given, it reads once, few, many or a size class.

>TRBV7-8|.|.|TRBJ1-1
TGTGCCAGCAGCGCCGTGGGAGGTGACAACACTGAAGCTTTCTTT
CASSAVGGDNTEAFF
>TRBV11-2|.|.|TRBJ2-5
TGTGCCAGCAGCTTACGAGGGACCGTGGAGACCCAGTACTTC
CASSLRGTVETQYF
>TRBV19|.|TRBD1|TRBJ1-5
TGTGCCAGTACCCTGGACAGGAGTCATAGCAATCAGCCCCAGCATTTT
CASTLDRSHSNQPQHF
>TRBV6-5|.|.|TRBJ1-1
TGTGCCAGCAGACGACTGACAGGTGGAGCTTTCTTT
CASRRLTGGAFF
>TRBV25-1|.|.|TRBJ2-3
TGTGCCAGCAGTGAAATCCAGGGCCGGGGCACAGATACGCAGTATTTT
CASSEIQGRGTDTQYF
>TRBV30|.|.|TRBJ1-2
TGTGCCTGGAGTCAAAGTACAGGGAATGGCTACACCTTC
CAWSQSTGNGYTF
>TRBV5-1|.|.|TRBJ2-6
TGCGCCAGCAGCTTGGTTCCGGGAGCCGGGGCCAACGTCCTGACTTTC
CASSLVPGAGANVLTF
>TRBV6-5|.|.|TRBJ2-3
TGTGCCAGCAGTAGACCCTCGGGCACAGATACGCAGTATTTT
CASSRPSGTDTQYF
>TRBV12-5|.|.|TRBJ1-3
TGTGCTAGTGGTTTGGACAGGCGGACTGGAAACACCATATATTTT
CASGLDRRTGNTIYF
>TRBV2|once|.|TRBJ2-3
TGTGCCAGTCAGAGGGCCCACACAGATACGCAGTATTTT
CASQRAHTDTQYF
>TRBV5-1|.|.|TRBJ2-3
TGCGCCAGCAGCTTGTGGGGGGGCTCAGCAGATACGCAGTATTTT
CASSLWGGSADTQYF
>TRBV18|.|.|TRBJ2-3
TGTGCCAGCTCACCCTCTTTGGGCACAGATACGCAGTATTTT
CASSPSLGTDTQYF
>TRBV2|few|.|TRBJ2-3
TGTGCCAGCAGGGATAACAGGGTCACAGATACGCAGTATTTT
CASRDNRVTDTQYF
>TRBV14|.|.|TRBJ1-1
TGTGCCAGCAGCCCCGAGAGACATCGAAACACTGAAGCTTTCTTT
CASSPERHRNTEAFF
>TRBV24-1|.|TRBD1|TRBJ2-1
TGTGCCACCAGTGACCCTGGACAGGGGCTAAATGAGCAGTTCTTC
CATSDPGQGLNEQFF
>TRBV10-2|.|TRBD2|TRBJ2-1
TGCGCCAGCATTGCGGGGGGCTCCTACAATGAGCAGTTCTTC
CASIAGGSYNEQFF
>TRBV19|.|.|TRBJ2-5
TGTGCCAGTAGTACCGGGCTTAGCATAGAGACCCAGTACTTC
CASSTGLSIETQYF
>TRBV10-2|.|.|TRBJ2-1
TGCGCCAGCAGTTTCAACAGGGAACCTAATGAGCAGTTCTTC
CASSFNREPNEQFF
>TRBV30|.|.|TRBJ1-3
TGTGCCTGGAGTCTGGGGGCGCCGGGAAACACCATATATTTT
CAWSLGAPGNTIYF
>TRBV29-1|.|TRBD1|TRBJ1-1
TGCAGCGTGGCCGGGACAGGGGGCGGAAGCACTGAAGCTTTCTTT
CSVAGTGGGSTEAFF
>TRBV18|few|TRBD1|TRBJ2-2
TGTGCCAGCTCTCAATACGACAGGGCTTCGAACACCGGGGAGCTGTTTTTT
CASSQYDRASNTGELFF
>TRBV6-6|.|TRBD1|TRBJ1-2
TGTGCCAGCAGTAACAGGGGTGGCTACACCTTC
CASSNRGGYTF